The 4 T cell receptor beta chains presented below share a single source sample, sequenced in a study of a mutant IDH1 vaccine in newly diagnosed glioma. These receptors have no identified antigens. Described time point: week 23, last vaccination. One vaccine dose held 300 ug of mutant IDH1 20-mer peptide and came with topical imiquimod. Libraries were prepared by immunoSEQ multiplex PCR; TCRdb keeps only in-frame clonotypes and omits some of them. The sample lists approximately 82,000 clones, roughly 85% occurring once. Material: PBMCs, obtained from a glioma patient whose treatment included an IDH1 peptide vaccine. Receptor source: a man aged 30 to 39 with glioma. Some clones in this sample may be carry-over from other donors' samples.

The chain carries TRBV19 and TRBJ2-4; TRBD1 matches 8 bases. The V gene end was trimmed by 5 bases and the J gene end by 4 bases; junction bases not matched to a gene: 4. The CDR3 runs to 14 residues. Germline CDR1 is LNHDA and CDR2 is SQIVND (reference sequence). CDR3: CASSPGQAKNIQYF. CDR3 nucleotide sequence: TGTGCCAGTAGTCCGGGACAGGCGAAAAACATTCAGTACTTC.

The chain has TRBV7-9 and TRBJ1-1; D is undetermined. The CDR3 consists of 17 residues. From germline, CDR1 is SEHNR and CDR2 FQNEAQ (reference sequence). Trimming took 4 bases from V and 7 from J, leaving 25 bases between them. The CDR3 reads CASSSTRRPMGWREAFF. CDR3 nucleotides: TGTGCCAGCAGCTCGACCCGTCGACCGATGGGGTGGCGTGAAGCTTTCTTT.

This clone was observed a few times. The V gene is TRBV29-1, the J gene TRBJ1-1; D is unclear. Germline V lookup: CDR1 SQVTM, CDR2 ANQGSEA. This CDR3 comprises 12 residues. Trimming took off 4 bases at V and 5 bases at J, with 11 bases between the two ends. The CDR3 here is CSVGSTWTEAFF. DNA for the CDR3: TGCAGCGTTGGGTCCACGTGGACTGAAGCTTTCTTT.

The V call is TRBV5-4, the J call TRBJ2-1, with D tentatively TRBD1 or TRBD2 (6 bases each). Trimming left V 0 bases short and J 5 bases short, with 15 bases between. The length of the CDR3 is 16 residues. CDR1 and CDR2 from the germline V gene are SGHNT and YYREEE (reference sequence). The CDR3 DNA reads TGTGCCAGCAGCTTGGCGCCGTCGGGGGCCCACAATGAGCAGTTCTTC. Amino acids: CASSLAPSGAHNEQFF.